Below are 9 T cell receptor beta chains sequenced from a single sample in a study of CD8 T cells in ankylosing spondylitis. TCRdb fed the 5' RACE reads into MiXCR, producing one record per CDR3 protein. The data hold about 64,000 distinct CDR3 sequences, with around 6.4% observed a single time. The sample consisted of synovial fluid, either unsorted or a sorted T cell fraction (not recorded which). The receptor source for this set is a male donor with ankylosing spondylitis.

This clonotype showed up just a few times. The chain joins TRBV3-1 to TRBJ1-2, with D uncertain. Trimming removed 4 bases from V and 9 bases from J, with 18 bases in between. This CDR3 contains 14 residues. From germline, CDR1 is LGHDT and CDR2 YNNKEL (reference sequence). CDR3 sequence: CASSPTTGFNCYTF. The CDR3 DNA reads TGTGCCAGCAGCCCGACCACGGGGTTTAATTGCTACACCTTC.

At least ten counts were recorded for this clonotype. The V gene is TRBV28, the J gene TRBJ2-7, with D perhaps matching TRBD1 (6 bases). Trimming left V 8 bases short and J 3 bases short, with 17 bases between. The CDR3 is made up of 14 amino acids. Germline V lookup: CDR1 MDHEN, CDR2 SYDVKM. CDR3 DNA sequence: TGTGCCAGCCGAAAAGTGCAGGGGATCTACGAGCAGTACTTC. Protein: CASRKVQGIYEQYF.

Ten or more counts support this clonotype. The J gene is TRBJ2-1, the V gene TRBV10-3; possibly TRBD1 for D (5 bases). The CDR3 consists of 16 residues. V lost 6 bases, J lost 4 bases, and 19 bases lay in between. Germline loops: CDR1 ENHRY, CDR2 SYGVKD. This chain's CDR3 is CAIRPGQGLEYNEQFF. The DNA for the CDR3 is TGTGCCATCAGGCCCGGGCAGGGTCTGGAATACAATGAGCAGTTCTTC.

This clonotype was seen at least ten times. The chain links TRBV25-1 to TRBJ2-5; TRBD1 agrees at 8 bases. The length of the CDR3 is 15 residues. Germline V lookup: CDR1 MGHDK, CDR2 SYGVNS. Trimming at V came to 5 bases and at J to 7 bases, leaving 12 bases not matched to a gene. In DNA, the CDR3 is TGTGCCAGCAGTCTCGCTTCAGGGGGCGCGGGGACCCAGTACTTC. Its translation is CASSLASGGAGTQYF. The full variable domain, completed using reference TRBV25-1 and TRBJ2-5, is EADIYQTPRYLVIGTGKKITLECSQTMGHDKMYWYQQDPGMELHLIHYSYGVNSTEKGDLSSESTVSRIRTEHFPLTLESARPSHTSQYLCASSLASGGAGTQYFGPGTRLLVL.

The chain uses TRBV7-2 and TRBJ1-5; 9 bases fit TRBD1. Germline V gene data show CDR1 as SGHTA and CDR2 as FQGNSA. The CDR3 has 16 amino acids. The trim removed 0 bases at V and 4 bases at J, leaving 4 bases unmatched. The CDR3 DNA sequence: TGTGCCAGCAGCTTAGCAAACAGGGGGCAGAATCAGCCCCAGCATTTT. This encodes CASSLANRGQNQPQHF.

By share of the sample, this clonotype is medium-sized. This chain uses TRBV5-1 with TRBJ2-1; 9 positions agree with TRBD1. This CDR3 has 16 amino acids. Germline V gives CDR1 SGHRS, CDR2 YFSETQ. The junction had 9 bases not matched to a gene; V was cut back by 0 bases and J by 8 bases. The chain's CDR3 is CASSLGQGVLIDEQFF. As DNA, the CDR3 is TGCGCCAGCAGCTTGGGACAGGGGGTATTAATCGATGAGCAGTTCTTC.

The rearrangement links TRBV9 to TRBJ2-7; TRBD2 agrees at 7 bases. There are 13 residues in the CDR3. V lost 10 bases to trimming and J lost 6 bases; unmatched junction nucleotides: 13. Germline CDR1 reads SGDLS; CDR2 reads YYNGEE. The CDR3 sequence: CASSSGPPLEQYF. The CDR3 DNA follows: TGTGCCTCGAGTAGCGGGCCCCCCCTCGAGCAGTACTTC. Based on the CDR3 plus reference TRBV9 and TRBJ2-7, the full variable domain is DSGVTQTPKHLITATGQRVTLRCSPRSGDLSVYWYQQSLDQGLQFLIQYYNGEERAKGNILERFSAQQFPDLHSELNLSSLELGDSALYFCASSSGPPLEQYFGPGTRLTVT.

Many counts were recorded for this clonotype. The rearrangement joins TRBV28 to TRBJ2-7; 8 nucleotides match TRBD1. The V gene end was trimmed by 6 bases and the J gene end by 3 bases; junction bases not matched to a gene: 1. The CDR3 length is 12 residues. Germline CDR1 and CDR2: MDHEN and SYDVKM. The CDR3 sequence is CASRQGVYEQYF. The CDR3 DNA sequence: TGTGCCAGCAGACAGGGGGTCTACGAGCAGTACTTC.

This clonotype has a single count. A much larger clone is a single base away; this may be a read error. Since the CDR3 does not end with the conserved phenylalanine or tryptophan, this likely comes from a read error. This chain joins TRBV7-7 and TRBJ2-2, with 7 bases that match TRBD2. After removal of 2 bases from V and 4 bases from J, the junction contained 19 bases not matched to a gene. This CDR3 comprises 20 residues. Germline V gene data show CDR1 as SSHAT and CDR2 as FNYEAQ (reference sequence). CDR3 bases: TGTGCCAGCAGCTTAAGTTCAAGCGGGGTCCTTCATGCCACCACCGGGGAGCTGTTTATT. It is translated as CASSLSSSGVLHATTGELFI.